These T cell receptor beta chains were read from a single sample in a study of T cells in Graves' hyperthyroidism and ophthalmopathy. MiXCR, run by TCRdb on the multiplex PCR reads, gives a single entry per CDR3 protein. Altogether 650,000 to 850,000 distinct CDR3 sequences are present, around 20% being singletons, with the ten largest covering roughly 17%. The material sequenced was blood. The origin of the receptors is a woman aged 45 to 65 with Graves' hyperthyroidism that later progressed to Graves' ophthalmopathy. The CDR3 runs from the conserved cysteine through the conserved F or W. A D gene is named only where the DNA matches it firmly. A row's size may be missing; if present it is once, few, many or a size class.

v_call,d_call,j_call,cdr3_length,clone_size,cdr3_nt,cdr3_aa
TRBV30,TRBD2,TRBJ2-1,16,-,TGTGCCTGGAGTGCAGGAGCGGGGGTCCTATACAATGAGCAGTTCTTC,CAWSAGAGVLYNEQFF
TRBV24-1,-,TRBJ2-3,14,-,TGTGCCACCAGTGATTTGACCGGGACAGATACGCAGTATTTT,CATSDLTGTDTQYF
TRBV6-1,TRBD2,TRBJ2-3,14,few,TGTGCCAGCAGCCCACTAGCGGCCACAGATACGCAGTATTTT,CASSPLAATDTQYF
TRBV6-4,TRBD1,TRBJ2-3,14,many,TGTGCCAGCAGTGACGGACAGGAAACAGATACGCAGTATTTT,CASSDGQETDTQYF
TRBV24-1,-,TRBJ1-5,12,-,TGTGCCACCAGTGAGACTAATCAGCCCCAGCATTTT,CATSETNQPQHF
TRBV7-6,TRBD1,TRBJ1-6,18,few,TGTGCCAGCAGCGCAGGGGGTCCGGACACCGGTTATAATTCACCCCTCCACTTT,CASSAGGPDTGYNSPLHF
TRBV7-3,-,TRBJ1-3,17,few,TGTGCCAGCAGCGACGTTCTTCGGGGGCGAGCTGGAAACACCATATATTTT,CASSDVLRGRAGNTIYF
TRBV2,-,TRBJ2-2,13,many,TGTGCCAGCAGGGGGATAAACACCGGGGAGCTGTTTTTT,CASRGINTGELFF
TRBV20-1,-,TRBJ2-7,11,many,TGCAGTGCTTCTCAGGACTACGAGCAGTACTTC,CSASQDYEQYF
TRBV3-1,-,TRBJ1-2,14,many,TGTGCCAGCAGCCAAAATCGCGGTGACTATGGCTACACCTTC,CASSQNRGDYGYTF
TRBV18,-,TRBJ1-2,14,many,TGTGCCAGCTCACCAAGGGACACCAGGAGCGGCTACACCTTC,CASSPRDTRSGYTF
TRBV20-1,TRBD1,TRBJ2-1,14,many,TGCAGTGCTAGGAAGGGGGCGGCCTACAATGAGCAGTTCTTC,CSARKGAAYNEQFF
TRBV6-1,-,TRBJ1-5,15,few,TGTGCCAGCAGTGAACGAGGGAGTAGCAATCAGCCCCAGCATTTT,CASSERGSSNQPQHF
TRBV6-1,-,TRBJ1-1,14,once,TGTGCCAGCACCCCTTCAGGTATGAACACTGAAGCTTTCTTT,CASTPSGMNTEAFF
TRBV29-1,TRBD1,TRBJ2-7,16,few,TGCAGCGTGACGCCCCGGGACAGGGGTGCTTCCCACGAGCAGTACTTC,CSVTPRDRGASHEQYF
TRBV11-2,-,TRBJ2-2,14,many,TGTGCCAGCAGCTTAGCTTGGGGGCCCGGGGAGCTGTTTTTT,CASSLAWGPGELFF
TRBV5-1,TRBD1,TRBJ1-6,16,-,TGCGCCAGCAGCAACCCGGGACAGGGGTTAAGTTCACCCCTCCACTTT,CASSNPGQGLSSPLHF
TRBV29-1,-,TRBJ1-2,11,-,TGCAGCGTTGAGAGAGGGCGCGGCTACACCTTC,CSVERGRGYTF
TRBV5-8,-,TRBJ1-2,13,many,TGTGCCAGCAGCTCTCAGGGGCTCAGAGGCTACACCTTC,CASSSQGLRGYTF
TRBV20-1,-,TRBJ2-3,14,many,TGCAGTGCTAGAGACAGGGGTGGGTCAGATACGCAGTATTTT,CSARDRGGSDTQYF
TRBV14,TRBD2,TRBJ2-2,16,-,TGTGCCAGCAGCCCGGGACTAGCGGGGGGCCACCGGGAGCTGTTTTTT,CASSPGLAGGHRELFF
TRBV6-1,-,TRBJ1-1,14,few,TGTGCCAGCAGTTGGGGGAGTTTGGTCACTGAAGCTTTCTTT,CASSWGSLVTEAFF
TRBV7-9,-,TRBJ1-4,17,-,TGTGCCAGCAGCGAAAGCCCTACGCTTGGGGCTAATGAAAAACTGTTTTTT,CASSESPTLGANEKLFF
TRBV2,-,TRBJ2-4,15,many,TGTGCCAGCAGTGAGATCCTACAAGCCAAAAACATTCAGTACTTC,CASSEILQAKNIQYF
TRBV15,-,TRBJ2-6,14,-,TGTGCCACCAGTAAATTATCTGGGGCCAACGTCCTGACTTTC,CATSKLSGANVLTF
TRBV9,TRBD2,TRBJ2-5,15,many,TGTGCCAGCAGTCTTAGCGGGGGCACCCAAGAGACCCAGTACTTC,CASSLSGGTQETQYF
TRBV5-6,-,TRBJ1-3,15,-,TGTGCCAGCAGCTTCGGAGGGGGACGGGAAAACACCATATATTTT,CASSFGGGRENTIYF
TRBV27,TRBD1,TRBJ2-7,13,-,TGTGCCAGCAGTAAACAGGGGGCCTACGAGCAGTACTTC,CASSKQGAYEQYF
TRBV12-3/TRBV12-4,TRBD1,TRBJ1-2,15,-,TGTGCCAGCACCATGACAGGGGCCCCGAACTATGGCTACACCTTC,CASTMTGAPNYGYTF
TRBV5-1,-,TRBJ1-4,13,many,TGCGCCAGCAGTCGGGGAGCTAATGAAAAACTGTTTTTT,CASSRGANEKLFF
TRBV7-6,-,TRBJ1-4,16,few,TGTGCCAGCAGCTTTTTGCAGGGCGCAACTAATGAAAAACTGTTTTTT,CASSFLQGATNEKLFF
TRBV9,TRBD1,TRBJ2-3,17,-,TGTGCCAGCAGCCCTCACGACCGGGACAGGGATGCAGATACGCAGTATTTT,CASSPHDRDRDADTQYF
TRBV27,-,TRBJ1-4,14,few,TGTGCCAGCAGTAGGTCGGGGGGTAATGAAAAACTGTTTTTT,CASSRSGGNEKLFF
TRBV7-9,-,TRBJ2-7,12,-,TGTGCCAGCGGGGGGCTGGGGTCCGAGCAGTACTTC,CASGGLGSEQYF
TRBV20-1,TRBD1,TRBJ2-1,14,-,TGCAGTGTTAGGGACAGGGTGTCCTACAATGAGCAGTTCTTC,CSVRDRVSYNEQFF
TRBV7-3,TRBD1,TRBJ2-1,15,many,TGTGCCAGCAGCGTGGGACAGGGGAGCTACAATGAGCAGTTCTTC,CASSVGQGSYNEQFF
TRBV2,TRBD1,TRBJ1-6,17,-,TGTGCCAGCAGGGGGGTCGAGGGGGCGGGGGGTAATTCACCCCTCCACTTT,CASRGVEGAGGNSPLHF
TRBV6-1,TRBD1,TRBJ1-2,13,few,TGTGCCAGCAGAGCGACAGGGGGGGGTGGCTACACCTTC,CASRATGGGGYTF
TRBV18,-,TRBJ1-2,15,many,TGTGCCAGCTCAATCGGACGGCAAGGGGAAGGTGGCTACACCTTC,CASSIGRQGEGGYTF
TRBV6-1,TRBD1,TRBJ2-1,15,-,TGTGCCAGCGTATATTCCGGGACAGGGGCCAATGAGCAGTTCTTC,CASVYSGTGANEQFF
TRBV2,-,TRBJ1-2,12,few,TGTGCCAGCAGTGCGGGGGGATCGGGCTACACCTTC,CASSAGGSGYTF
TRBV5-1,-,TRBJ2-3,14,many,TGCGCCAGCAGCTGGAGGACAGTGACAGATACGCAGTATTTT,CASSWRTVTDTQYF
TRBV6-2/TRBV6-3,-,TRBJ2-2,11,few,TGTGCCAGCAGTTACCCCGGGGAGCTGTTTTTT,CASSYPGELFF
TRBV6-1,TRBD2,TRBJ2-7,15,few,TGTGCCAGCAGCCAAGGACGGACTAGCTCCTACGAGCAGTACTTC,CASSQGRTSSYEQYF
TRBV3-1,-,TRBJ2-5,14,many,TGTGCCAGCAGCCCGGGGACGGAGGAGGAGACCCAGTACTTC,CASSPGTEEETQYF
TRBV20-1,-,TRBJ2-3,14,-,TGCAGTGCCGAAAGGCAGTCTAGCACAGATACGCAGTATTTT,CSAERQSSTDTQYF
TRBV7-2,-,TRBJ2-3,14,-,TGTGCCAGCAGCGCTGTCGTAATTACGAATACGCAGTATTTT,CASSAVVITNTQYF
TRBV12-3/TRBV12-4,-,TRBJ1-6,15,many,TGTGCCAGCAGTCCGTTGGGTTCCTATAATTCACCCCTCCACTTT,CASSPLGSYNSPLHF
TRBV3-1,TRBD2,TRBJ2-7,13,-,TGTGCCAGCAGCCAAGCGGGGGGGACCGAGCAGTACTTC,CASSQAGGTEQYF
TRBV7-2,-,TRBJ2-2,14,many,TGTGCCAGCAGCTTAGGTACAGAGGCCGGGGAGCTGTTTTTT,CASSLGTEAGELFF
TRBV4-1,TRBD1,TRBJ1-2,17,-,TGCGCCAGCAGCCAAGGAGCTGACAGGGTAACTAACTATGGCTACACCTTC,CASSQGADRVTNYGYTF
TRBV11-3,TRBD2,TRBJ2-1,16,-,TGTGCCAGCAGCCCGGGGATAGCGGGGCGGGACAATGAGCAGTTCTTC,CASSPGIAGRDNEQFF
TRBV12-5,-,TRBJ1-6,12,few,TGTGCTAGTGGTACCGACTTTTCACCCCTCCACTTT,CASGTDFSPLHF
TRBV15,-,TRBJ2-3,16,-,TGTGCCACCAGCAGAGATAAAAGGGGGGGCACAGATACGCAGTATTTT,CATSRDKRGGTDTQYF
TRBV5-1,TRBD1,TRBJ2-7,18,many,TGCGCCAGCAGCCACACCAATGGGACAGGGGAATGGTCCTACGAGCAGTACTTC,CASSHTNGTGEWSYEQYF
TRBV6-4,-,TRBJ1-6,13,-,TGTGCCAGCAGTGAGGGGGGCCGGTCACCCCTCCACTTT,CASSEGGRSPLHF
TRBV12-3/TRBV12-4,TRBD1,TRBJ1-1,16,-,TGTGCCAGCAGTCTAGCGGGGGACAGGGGGTGGACTGAAGCTTTCTTT,CASSLAGDRGWTEAFF
TRBV11-2,-,TRBJ1-3,14,-,TGTGCCAGCAGCTTAGGGGCAGGGGAAGACACCATATATTTT,CASSLGAGEDTIYF
TRBV5-6,-,TRBJ1-2,13,-,TGTGCCAGCACCCAACAGGACTTCTATGGCTACACCTTC,CASTQQDFYGYTF